This is a list of T cell receptor beta chains from one sample in a study of identifying expanded T cells in peripheral blood. Assay used: immunoSEQ multiplex PCR; TCRdb lists only in-frame clones, some missing. The sample records some 75,000 clones, around 90% being singletons. Sequenced: blood. These receptors came from a person aged 18 to 70 in good health. Each CDR3 is given with its conserved first and last residue. Fields, in order: J gene, D gene, clone size, V gene, CDR3 protein, CDR3 DNA. The D gene is left open where the match is weak. Clone size, where shown, is once, few, many, or a class for clones that have expanded.

J gene: TRBJ1-3; D gene: TRBD1; clone size: .; V gene: TRBV29-1; CDR3 protein: CSVDTGGDTIYF; CDR3 DNA: TGCAGCGTTGACACAGGGGGAGACACCATATATTTT
J gene: TRBJ2-7; D gene: .; clone size: .; V gene: TRBV6-5; CDR3 protein: CASSYGVEYYEQYF; CDR3 DNA: TGTGCCAGCAGTTACGGGGTGGAGTACTACGAGCAGTACTTC
J gene: TRBJ2-7; D gene: .; clone size: .; V gene: TRBV19; CDR3 protein: CASRRTMSYEQYF; CDR3 DNA: TGTGCCAGTCGCAGAACGATGAGTTACGAGCAGTACTTC
J gene: TRBJ2-3; D gene: TRBD1; clone size: .; V gene: TRBV27; CDR3 protein: CASSLYRGQADTQYF; CDR3 DNA: TGTGCCAGCAGTTTATACAGGGGGCAAGCAGATACGCAGTATTTT
J gene: TRBJ2-3; D gene: TRBD2; clone size: .; V gene: TRBV5-1; CDR3 protein: CASSLVLAGGADTQYF; CDR3 DNA: TGCGCCAGCAGCTTGGTTTTAGCGGGAGGGGCAGATACGCAGTATTTT
J gene: TRBJ2-5; D gene: TRBD2; clone size: .; V gene: TRBV15; CDR3 protein: CATSGPGLGGETQYF; CDR3 DNA: TGTGCCACCAGCGGGCCGGGACTAGGAGGAGAGACCCAGTACTTC
J gene: TRBJ2-7; D gene: .; clone size: .; V gene: TRBV7-9; CDR3 protein: CASSSWPDHYEQYF; CDR3 DNA: TGTGCCAGCAGCTCCTGGCCAGATCACTACGAGCAGTACTTC
J gene: TRBJ2-5; D gene: .; clone size: once; V gene: TRBV7-8; CDR3 protein: CASSPRLEGRETQYF; CDR3 DNA: TGTGCCAGCAGCCCCCGGTTGGAGGGAAGAGAGACCCAGTACTTC
J gene: TRBJ2-7; D gene: TRBD2; clone size: .; V gene: TRBV11-1; CDR3 protein: CASSLRGLAGLYEQYF; CDR3 DNA: TGTGCCAGCAGCTTAAGGGGACTAGCGGGCCTCTACGAGCAGTACTTC
J gene: TRBJ1-1; D gene: .; clone size: once; V gene: TRBV12-5; CDR3 protein: CASGLGQMNTEAFF; CDR3 DNA: TGTGCTAGTGGTTTGGGACAAATGAACACTGAAGCTTTCTTT